This TCR beta chain appears in the sequencing data of a study of blood T cells in healthy people across ages. Study results and limitations: Conclusively comparing naive with antigen-experienced cells was impossible with unsorted PBMCs.

Germline V gene data show CDR1 as SGHTA and CDR2 as FQGTGA. Trimming removed 0 bases at V and 3 bases at J, with 7 bases between. The CDR3 loop spans 14 amino acids. Collection of 8.5 to 10 milliliters of peripheral blood was performed for each donor. This clonotype was seen at least ten times. Its matching antigen is unknown. A J-beta primer mix and a sample-barcoded 5' primer were used in a second PCR of roughly 6 to 11 cycles. TCRdb used MiXCR to reprocess the 5' RACE reads, holding one entry per CDR3 protein. Of under 2 million distinct CDR3 sequences listed, about 35% are singletons. The J gene is TRBJ2-3, the V gene TRBV7-3, with D perhaps matching TRBD1 or TRBD2 (5 bases each). The specimen sequenced was blood. This TCR was sampled from a woman aged 25-40 years in good health. The CDR3, as DNA: TGTGCCAGCAGCTTAACGGGGACGACAGATACGCAGTATTTT. It is translated as CASSLTGTTDTQYF. Combining the CDR3 with reference TRBV7-3 and TRBJ2-3 gives the whole variable domain GAGVSQTPSNKVTEKGKYVELRCDPISGHTALYWYRQSLGQGPEFLIYFQGTGAADDSGLPNDRFFAVRPEGSVSTLKIQRTERGDSAVYLCASSLTGTTDTQYFGPGTRLTVL.